One and the same sample provided the 31 T cell receptor beta chains below, sequenced in a study of OX40 agonist ivuxolimab in advanced cancers. Sequencing was performed with immunoSEQ multiplex PCR; in TCRdb, only in-frame clones are kept and a portion is missing. The sample has some 90,000 clones; more than 85% are singletons. The sequencing used CD4+ or CD8+ T cells sorted from blood, collected in a trial of the OX40 agonist ivuxolimab. Every receptor here comes from an adult with an advanced solid tumor such as melanoma, head and neck, liver or kidney cancer.

The chain carries TRBV2 and TRBJ2-6; D is unresolved. Trimming took 2 bases from V and 8 from J, leaving 16 bases between them. The CDR3 length is 16 residues. Germline CDR1 is SNHLY and CDR2 is FYNNEI. CDR3: CASSERLAVRTNVLTF. DNA for the CDR3: TGTGCCAGCAGTGAAAGGCTGGCAGTTCGGACCAACGTCCTGACTTTC.

The chain joins TRBV7-9 to TRBJ2-1; D call uncertain. The CDR3 runs 14 residues. The V gene lost 1 base and the J gene lost 2 bases, with 6 bases spanning the gap. Germline CDR1 reads SEHNR; CDR2 reads FQNEAQ (reference sequence). The CDR3 sequence: CASSLGSTYNEQFF. The CDR3 region has the DNA TGTGCCAGCAGCTTAGGGAGTACCTACAATGAGCAGTTCTTC.

This chain connects TRBV6-1 to TRBJ2-1; the D gene is possibly TRBD2 (7 bases). The CDR3 covers 16 residues. V was cut by 2 bases and J by 8 bases, with 19 bases left in between. Germline V lookup: CDR1 MNHNS, CDR2 SASEGT. The CDR3 coding sequence is TGTGCCAGCAGTGAACTCTCGGGGGGCCCTGGAGATGAGCAGTTCTTC. This encodes CASSELSGGPGDEQFF.

The rearrangement joins TRBV5-1 to TRBJ2-1; 9 nucleotides match TRBD2. From germline, CDR1 is SGHRS and CDR2 YFSETQ. V shed 0 bases and J 1 base; nucleotides not matched to a gene: 2. This CDR3 region has 16 residues. The DNA for the CDR3 is TGCGCCAGCAGCTTGGTGCGGGGGGGGTCCTACAATGAGCAGTTCTTC. It codes for CASSLVRGGSYNEQFF. Looking up the rest from reference TRBV5-1 and TRBJ2-1 gives the full variable domain: KAGVTQTPRYLIKTRGQQVTLSCSPISGHRSVSWYQQTPGQGLQFLFEYFSETQRNKGNFPGRFSGRQFSNSRSEMNVSTLELGDSALYLCASSLVRGGSYNEQFFGPGTRLTVL.

This chain uses TRBV5-1 with TRBJ2-3; D call uncertain. The CDR3 is made up of 15 amino acids. Between the trimmed V and J ends, which lost 0 bases and 1 base, there was a span of 9 bases. Germline V gene lookup returns CDR1 SGHRS and CDR2 YFSETQ. This CDR3 is CASSLGRGGTDTQYF. Written as DNA, the CDR3 is TGCGCCAGCAGCTTGGGGCGAGGTGGCACAGATACGCAGTATTTT. The full variable domain, with the rest looked up from reference TRBV5-1 and TRBJ2-3, is KAGVTQTPRYLIKTRGQQVTLSCSPISGHRSVSWYQQTPGQGLQFLFEYFSETQRNKGNFPGRFSGRQFSNSRSEMNVSTLELGDSALYLCASSLGRGGTDTQYFGPGTRLTVL.

J is TRBJ1-1 and V is TRBV29-1; possibly TRBD1 for D (6 bases). V shed 6 bases and J shed 3 bases, with 14 bases lying between them. The CDR3 runs to 13 residues. Germline V gives CDR1 SQVTM, CDR2 ANQGSEA. CDR3 sequence: CSVTTGGYTEAFF. CDR3 DNA sequence: TGCAGCGTGACGACAGGAGGGTACACTGAAGCTTTCTTT.

V and J are TRBV13 and TRBJ2-3; D not certain. V lost 3 bases to trimming and J lost 4 bases, with 14 bases between them. The CDR3 runs 15 residues. Germline V gene sequence: CDR1 PRHDT, CDR2 FYEKMQ (reference sequence). Written as DNA, the CDR3 is TGTGCCAGCAGCTTGGGTTCTAGTTACGCAGATACGCAGTATTTT. It encodes CASSLGSSYADTQYF.

The V gene is TRBV14, the J gene TRBJ2-7; D may be TRBD2 (5 bases). The V gene lost 4 bases and the J gene lost 2 bases, with 12 bases spanning the gap. The germline V gene encodes CDR1 SGHDN and CDR2 FVKESK. The CDR3 runs 14 residues. The CDR3: CASSPGSGPYEQYF. The CDR3, as DNA: TGTGCCAGCAGCCCTGGAAGCGGTCCCTACGAGCAGTACTTC.

V usage is TRBV5-6 and J usage is TRBJ2-1, with unresolved D. This CDR3 region has 17 residues. Germline V gives CDR1 SGHDT, CDR2 YYEEEE. V lost 0 bases, J lost 0 bases, and 13 bases lay in between. The CDR3 here is CASSLGSGPSSYNEQFF. The CDR3 nucleotides are TGTGCCAGCAGCTTGGGATCGGGTCCGAGCTCCTACAATGAGCAGTTCTTC.

The rearrangement uses TRBV27 and TRBJ1-2; D is uncertain. This CDR3 contains 13 residues. The germline V gene encodes CDR1 MNHEY and CDR2 SMNVEV (reference sequence). V lost 6 bases and J 3 bases, leaving 11 bases between the germline ends. The CDR3 loop is CASRLLADYGYTF. CDR3 in DNA: TGTGCCAGCAGGCTTCTCGCAGACTATGGCTACACCTTC.

In this sample, this clone turned up once. The V call is TRBV27, the J call TRBJ2-7; 7 bases agree with TRBD1. The germline V gene encodes CDR1 MNHEY and CDR2 SMNVEV (reference sequence). The junction had 8 bases not matched to a gene; V was cut back by 6 bases and J by 6 bases. This CDR3 has 13 residues. In nucleotides, the CDR3 is TGTGCCAGCAGGTACAGACAGGGTCGCGAGCAGTACTTC. Translated: CASRYRQGREQYF.

This clone was counted once. The gene calls are TRBV12-5 and TRBJ1-2; the D is unclear. This CDR3 has 16 residues. Between the trimmed V and J ends, which lost 2 bases and 6 bases, there was a span of 19 bases. From germline, CDR1 is LGHNT and CDR2 FRNRAP. CDR3 in DNA: TGTGCTAGTGGTTTGCCACTGGGGTGGGGAGGGAATGGCTACACCTTC. Protein: CASGLPLGWGGNGYTF.

In DNA form, the CDR3 reads TGTGCCAGCTTTAGCGGGGGGGGAGATACGCAGTATTTT. Amino acid sequence: CASFSGGGDTQYF. This sequence joins TRBV6-5 and TRBJ2-3; 11 bases are shared with TRBD2. Trimming removed 8 bases from V and 5 bases from J; junction bases left unmatched: 3. This CDR3 has 13 amino acids. CDR1 is MNHEY and CDR2 is SVGAGI in the germline V gene.

The rearrangement links TRBV19 to TRBJ2-7; TRBD1 agrees at 9 bases. Losses at the gene ends were 5 bases for V and 3 bases for J; bases not matched to a gene: 8. Germline CDR1 LNHDA, CDR2 SQIVND (reference sequence). This CDR3 is 15 amino acids long. CDR3 sequence (DNA): TGTGCCAGTAGTGCAGGGACAGGGATACACTACGAGCAGTACTTC. Amino acid sequence: CASSAGTGIHYEQYF.

This chain uses TRBV7-9 with TRBJ2-7; 7 nucleotides agree with TRBD2. The CDR3 runs 14 residues. The V gene's germline CDR1 is SEHNR and CDR2 FQNEAQ (reference sequence). V was clipped by 0 bases and J by 5 bases; unmatched bases: 4. The CDR3 bases are TGTGCCAGCAGCTTAGCGGGGAGGGGCGACGAGCAGTACTTC. This gives the protein CASSLAGRGDEQYF.

The chain links TRBV6-6 to TRBJ2-2, with D hard to call. The CDR3 runs to 13 residues. Germline V gives CDR1 MNHNY, CDR2 SVGAGI (reference sequence). V was clipped by 5 bases and J by 5 bases, with 9 bases between them. For the CDR3, the DNA is TGTGCCAGCAGTCAGGACGGAACCGGGGAGCTGTTTTTT. Its translation: CASSQDGTGELFF.

The chain recombines TRBV12-5 with TRBJ2-7, with TRBD1 matching over 10 bases. The V gene end was trimmed by 4 bases and the J gene end by 5 bases; junction bases not matched to a gene: 8. The CDR3 is 15 residues long. Germline assignment: CDR1 LGHNT and CDR2 FRNRAP. The CDR3 region has the DNA TGTGCTAGTGGTTCCTCCCTCGGGACAGGGGACGAGCAGTACTTC. Translated, it gives CASGSSLGTGDEQYF.

The rearrangement joins TRBV27 to TRBJ2-1, with 9 bases matching TRBD1. Germline-derived CDR1 and CDR2 are MNHEY and SMNVEV (reference sequence). This CDR3 contains 14 residues. After removal of 5 bases from V and 7 bases from J, the junction contained 6 bases not matched to a gene. In DNA form, the CDR3 reads TGTGCCAGCAGTGCCGGGACAGGGATAAATGAGCAGTTCTTC. Translated, it gives CASSAGTGINEQFF.

V gene TRBV27 combines with J gene TRBJ2-1, with a tentative D call TRBD1 (5 bases). The CDR3 runs to 14 residues. Germline CDR1 reads MNHEY; CDR2 reads SMNVEV (reference sequence). V was clipped by 3 bases and J by 2 bases, with 8 bases between them. CDR3 sequence reads: CASSLTAPYNEQFF. The DNA for the CDR3 is TGTGCCAGCAGTTTGACAGCTCCCTACAATGAGCAGTTCTTC.

The chain joins TRBV13 to TRBJ2-5; TRBD1 matches at 9 bases. The J call may be mistaken, given a closer DNA end match to TRBJ2-7. There are 14 residues in the CDR3. CDR1 and CDR2 from the germline V gene are PRHDT and FYEKMQ (reference sequence). The CDR3 spells CASSYRDREYEQYF. CDR3 nucleotides: TGTGCCAGCAGCTACCGGGACAGGGAATACGAGCAGTACTTC.

The chain employs TRBV12-5 and TRBJ1-2; D is unclear. V lost 5 bases to trimming and J lost 1 base, with 5 bases between them. The germline CDR1 and CDR2 sequences are LGHNT and FRNRAP. The CDR3 has 12 amino acids. CDR3 coding DNA: TGTGCTAGTGGTCCCTATAACTATGGCTACACCTTC. Its translation is CASGPYNYGYTF.

The gene calls are TRBV7-8 and TRBJ2-2; D not certain. Trimming pared 3 bases from V and 1 base from J, leaving 6 bases between. Germline V lookup: CDR1 SGHVS, CDR2 FQNEAQ. The CDR3 sequence is 14 residues long. The CDR3 here is CASSFGGNTGELFF. The DNA of the CDR3 is TGTGCCAGCAGCTTTGGCGGGAACACCGGGGAGCTGTTTTTT.

The CDR3 loop is CASSLKGYEQYF. CDR3 sequence (DNA): TGTGCCAGCAGCTTGAAGGGGTACGAGCAGTACTTC. The chain joins TRBV5-6 to TRBJ2-7, with D tentatively TRBD1 (5 bases). Germline lookup yields CDR1 SGHDT and CDR2 YYEEEE. The CDR3 length is 12 residues. The germline V and J ends were trimmed by 1 base and 4 bases, with 6 bases remaining between them.

As concerns this clone: The germline gene is not matched at one end of the junction; a read error may be the cause. The CDR3 DNA sequence: TGTGCCAGCAGCTTTAGCGAGACAGTCAGCCTCTTC. Protein: CASSFSETVSLF. V is TRBV5-8 and J is TRBJ2-7, with D possibly called TRBD1 or TRBD2 (5 bases each). The CDR3 totals 12 residues. The V gene's germline CDR1 is SGHTS and CDR2 YDEGEE.

This rearrangement joins TRBV11-2 to TRBJ2-5, with D perhaps TRBD2 (6 bases). The CDR3 has 16 residues. Germline V gene data show CDR1 as SGHAT and CDR2 as FQNNGV. Trimming removed 0 bases from V and 4 bases from J, with 15 bases in between. CDR3 amino acids: CASSLDGAGIGETQYF. For the CDR3, the DNA is TGTGCCAGCAGCTTAGACGGGGCGGGGATCGGAGAGACCCAGTACTTC. Full variable domain (outside the CDR3, taken from reference TRBV11-2 and TRBJ2-5): EAGVAQSPRYKIIEKRQSVAFWCNPISGHATLYWYQQILGQGPKLLIQFQNNGVVDDSQLPKDRFSAERLKGVDSTLKIQPAKLEDSAVYLCASSLDGAGIGETQYFGPGTRLLVL.

This rearrangement joins TRBV7-2 to TRBJ2-3; D is possibly TRBD2 (5 bases). This CDR3 contains 14 residues. Trimming cost V 5 bases and J 4 bases, with 13 bases left between them. Per germline, CDR1 SGHTA and CDR2 FQGNSA. The CDR3 loop is CASSPRGRSDTQYF. CDR3 DNA sequence: TGTGCCAGCAGCCCTCGAGGGAGATCAGATACGCAGTATTTT.

The chain couples TRBV11-2 to TRBJ1-2; D is perhaps TRBD1 (5 bases). V was shortened by 10 bases and J by 4 bases, with 16 bases between the two germline ends. The germline V gene encodes CDR1 SGHAT and CDR2 FQNNGV. The CDR3 totals 13 residues. In DNA form, the CDR3 reads TGTGCCACTCCGGATCGGGGGGGCTATGGCTACACCTTC. It translates to CATPDRGGYGYTF.

This rearrangement joins TRBV6-5 to TRBJ1-1, with 7 bases aligning to TRBD1. Trimming cost V 4 bases and J 0 bases; bases outside gene matches: 8. The CDR3 consists of 16 residues. Germline V gene sequence: CDR1 MNHEY, CDR2 SVGAGI. CDR3 sequence: CASSLNHRGLNTEAFF. The CDR3 coding sequence is TGTGCCAGCAGTTTAAACCACAGGGGTCTGAACACTGAAGCTTTCTTT.

The gene calls are TRBV4-3 and TRBJ2-5, with 8 bases that match TRBD2. Losses at the gene ends were 0 bases for V and 1 base for J; bases not matched to a gene: 7. This CDR3 has 17 residues. The germline V gene encodes CDR1 LGHNA and CDR2 YSLEER. The CDR3 DNA sequence: TGCGCCAGCAGCCAAGATTATGTGCGGGGGGCCCAAGAGACCCAGTACTTC. It yields the protein CASSQDYVRGAQETQYF.

The chain has TRBV19 and TRBJ2-1; 11 nucleotides match TRBD1. The junction had 5 bases not matched to a gene; V was cut back by 10 bases and J by 3 bases. The CDR3 length is 14 residues. The germline gives CDR1 LNHDA, CDR2 SQIVND (reference sequence). The CDR3 is CATTGTGGYNEQFF. CDR3 coding DNA: TGTGCCACTACCGGGACAGGGGGCTACAATGAGCAGTTCTTC.

V and J are TRBV6-5 and TRBJ2-5, with D perhaps TRBD2 (6 bases). CDR1 MNHEY and CDR2 SVGAGI come from the germline V gene. This CDR3 comprises 13 residues. Trimming took 2 bases from V and 5 from J, leaving 9 bases between them. CDR3 DNA sequence: TGTGCCAGCAGTTACGGTCGGGGGGAGACCCAGTACTTC. It specifies CASSYGRGETQYF.